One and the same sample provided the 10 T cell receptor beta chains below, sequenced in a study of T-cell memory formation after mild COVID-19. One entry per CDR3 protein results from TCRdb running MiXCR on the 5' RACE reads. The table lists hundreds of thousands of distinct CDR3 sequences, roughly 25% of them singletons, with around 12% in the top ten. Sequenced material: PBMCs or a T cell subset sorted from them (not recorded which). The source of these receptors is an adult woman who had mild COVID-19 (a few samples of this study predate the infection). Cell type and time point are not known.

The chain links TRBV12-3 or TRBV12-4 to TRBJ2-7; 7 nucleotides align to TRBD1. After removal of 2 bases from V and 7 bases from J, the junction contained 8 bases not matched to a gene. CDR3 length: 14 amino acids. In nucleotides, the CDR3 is TGTGCCAGCAGTTTAACCGGGACAGATGAAGAGCAGTACTTC. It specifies CASSLTGTDEEQYF.

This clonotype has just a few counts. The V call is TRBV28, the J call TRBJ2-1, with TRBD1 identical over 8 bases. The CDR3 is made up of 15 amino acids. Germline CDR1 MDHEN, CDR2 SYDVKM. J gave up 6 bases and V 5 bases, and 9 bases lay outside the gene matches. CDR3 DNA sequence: TGTGCCAGCAGTCCGACAGGGGCCCCCTTCAATGAGCAGTTCTTC. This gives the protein CASSPTGAPFNEQFF.

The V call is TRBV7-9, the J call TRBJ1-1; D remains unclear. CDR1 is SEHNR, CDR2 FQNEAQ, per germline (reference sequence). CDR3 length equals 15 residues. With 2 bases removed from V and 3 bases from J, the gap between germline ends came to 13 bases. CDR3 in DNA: TGTGCCAGCAGCTTATCGGCGGTCGGTGACACTGAAGCTTTCTTT. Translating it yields CASSLSAVGDTEAFF.

CDR3: CATSRDLGSVYEQYF. The CDR3 bases are TGTGCCACCAGCAGAGATCTAGGATCGGTCTACGAGCAGTACTTC. The chain employs TRBV15 and TRBJ2-7; D gene ambiguous. Trimming took 0 bases from V and 3 from J, leaving 12 bases between them. Germline V CDR1 and CDR2: LNHNV, YYDKDF (reference sequence). This CDR3 spans 15 amino acids.

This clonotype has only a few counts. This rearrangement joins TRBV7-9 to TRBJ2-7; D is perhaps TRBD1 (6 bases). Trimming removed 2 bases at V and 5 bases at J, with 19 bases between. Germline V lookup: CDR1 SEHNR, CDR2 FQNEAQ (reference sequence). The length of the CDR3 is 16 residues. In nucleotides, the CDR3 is TGTGCCAGCAGCTTATATCCCGGCAGGGGTTACGACGAGCAGTACTTC. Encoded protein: CASSLYPGRGYDEQYF. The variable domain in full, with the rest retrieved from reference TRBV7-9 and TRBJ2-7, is DTGVSQNPRHKITKRGQNVTFRCDPISEHNRLYWYRQTLGQGPEFLTYFQNEAQLEKSRLLSDRFSAERPKGSFSTLEIQRTEQGDSAMYLCASSLYPGRGYDEQYFGPGTRLTVT.

CDR3 sequence reads: CASSLTRLDRGDEQYF. CDR3 sequence (DNA): TGTGCCAGCAGCTTAACCCGATTGGACAGGGGAGACGAGCAGTACTTC. V is TRBV7-9 and J is TRBJ2-7, with TRBD1 identical over 9 bases. Germline assignment: CDR1 SEHNR and CDR2 FQNEAQ (reference sequence). The length of the CDR3 is 16 residues. V lost 2 bases, J lost 5 bases, and 10 bases stayed unmatched.

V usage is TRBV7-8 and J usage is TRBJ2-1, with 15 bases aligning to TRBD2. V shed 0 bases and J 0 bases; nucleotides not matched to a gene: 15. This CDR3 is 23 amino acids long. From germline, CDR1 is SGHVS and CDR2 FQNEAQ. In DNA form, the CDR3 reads TGTGCCAGCAGCTTAGCCTCACAGACAGCCGGGACTAGCGGGAGGCGCTCCTACAATGAGCAGTTCTTC. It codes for CASSLASQTAGTSGRRSYNEQFF. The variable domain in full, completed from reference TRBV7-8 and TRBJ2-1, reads GAGVSQSPRYKVAKRGQDVALRCDPISGHVSLFWYQQALGQGPEFLTYFQNEAQLDKSGLPSDRFFAERPEGSVSTLKIQRTQQEDSAVYLCASSLASQTAGTSGRRSYNEQFFGPGTRLTVL.

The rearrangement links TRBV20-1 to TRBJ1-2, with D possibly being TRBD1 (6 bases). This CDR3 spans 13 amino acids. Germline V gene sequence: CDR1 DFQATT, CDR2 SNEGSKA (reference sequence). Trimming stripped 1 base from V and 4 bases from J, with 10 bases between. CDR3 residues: CSARGTGTYGYTF. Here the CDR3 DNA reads TGCAGTGCTAGAGGAACAGGGACCTATGGCTACACCTTC.

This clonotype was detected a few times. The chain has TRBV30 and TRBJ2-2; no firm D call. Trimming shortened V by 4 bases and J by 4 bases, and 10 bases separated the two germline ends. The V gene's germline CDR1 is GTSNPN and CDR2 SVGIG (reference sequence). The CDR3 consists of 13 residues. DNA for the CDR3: TGTGCCTGGAATTTTATCACCACCGGGGAGCTGTTTTTT. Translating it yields CAWNFITTGELFF.

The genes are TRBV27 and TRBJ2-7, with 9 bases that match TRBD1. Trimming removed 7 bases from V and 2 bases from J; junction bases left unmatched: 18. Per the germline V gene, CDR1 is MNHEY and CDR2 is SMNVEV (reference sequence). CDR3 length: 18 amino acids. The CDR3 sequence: CASTMLTGWDRVAYEQYF. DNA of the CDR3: TGTGCCAGCACGATGCTGACTGGTTGGGACAGGGTCGCCTACGAGCAGTACTTC.